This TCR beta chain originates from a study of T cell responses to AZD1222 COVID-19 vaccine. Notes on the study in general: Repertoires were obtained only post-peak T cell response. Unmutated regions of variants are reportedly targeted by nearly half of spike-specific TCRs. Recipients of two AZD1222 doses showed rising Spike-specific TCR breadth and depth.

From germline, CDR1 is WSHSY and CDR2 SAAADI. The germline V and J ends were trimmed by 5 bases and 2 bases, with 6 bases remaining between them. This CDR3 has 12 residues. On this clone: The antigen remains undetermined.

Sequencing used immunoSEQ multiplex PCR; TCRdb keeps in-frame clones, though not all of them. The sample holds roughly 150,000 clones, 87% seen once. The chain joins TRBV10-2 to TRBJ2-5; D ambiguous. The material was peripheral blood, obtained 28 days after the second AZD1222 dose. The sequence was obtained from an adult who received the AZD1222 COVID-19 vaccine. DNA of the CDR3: TGCGCCAGCAGTCGGCAGCAAGAGACCCAGTACTTC. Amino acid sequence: CASSRQQETQYF.